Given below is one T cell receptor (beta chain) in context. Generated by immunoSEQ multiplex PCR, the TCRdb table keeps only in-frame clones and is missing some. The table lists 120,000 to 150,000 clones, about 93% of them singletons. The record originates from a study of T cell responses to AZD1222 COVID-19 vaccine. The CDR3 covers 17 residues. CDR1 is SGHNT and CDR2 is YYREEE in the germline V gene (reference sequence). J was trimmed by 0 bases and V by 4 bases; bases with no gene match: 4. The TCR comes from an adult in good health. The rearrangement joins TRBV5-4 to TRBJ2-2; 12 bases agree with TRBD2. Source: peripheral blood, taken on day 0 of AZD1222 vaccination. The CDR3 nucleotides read TGTGCCAGCAGCAAAGGACTAGCGGGGCCGAACACCGGGGAGCTGTTTTTT. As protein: CASSKGLAGPNTGELFF.